A single sample is the source of the 17 T cell receptor beta chains below, sequenced in a study of shared T cell receptors in the human thymus (dated by TCRdb to the early 2020s). To prepare the library, the immunoSEQ multiplex PCR assay was applied. TCRdb carries this immuneACCESS record with in-frame sequences only. Its versions omit some clonotypes, under half of them owing to an unresolved V gene in the studies checked, with the rest unexplained. Counted in this sample were some 720,000 clones; roughly 88% of them appeared once. Together, the top ten hold roughly 0.0097% of the sample. These data are also associated with another study on human thymus T cells.

Sequencing used thymocytes. The receptors shown here come from a boy in the first two years of life with a congenital heart defect. Donor details come from another sample of the same person, matched by shared clones.

J is TRBJ2-2 and V is TRBV27, with unresolved D. The V end lost 2 bases, the J end lost 3 bases, and 13 bases lay between the germline ends. From germline, CDR1 is MNHEY and CDR2 SMNVEV (reference sequence). The CDR3 is 16 amino acids. In nucleotides, the CDR3 is TGTGCCAGCAGTTTACAAGCGTGGTCGCACACCGGGGAGCTGTTTTTT. This encodes CASSLQAWSHTGELFF.

The rearrangement links TRBV5-6 to TRBJ1-5, with D hard to call. CDR3 length: 15 amino acids. The germline V gene has CDR1 SGHDT and CDR2 YYEEEE. V was shortened by 2 bases and J by 0 bases, with 9 bases between the two germline ends. CDR3 nucleotide sequence: TGTGCCAGCAGCTTCTCGGGTTATAGCAATCAGCCCCAGCATTTT. Encoded protein: CASSFSGYSNQPQHF.

This chain links TRBV11-3 with TRBJ2-5; TRBD2 matches at 13 bases. The CDR3 has 17 residues. In germline, CDR1 is SGHNT, CDR2 YENEEA. Trimming removed 5 bases from V and 7 bases from J; junction bases left unmatched: 13. The CDR3 sequence is CASSRTGTSGTKGTQYF. CDR3 nucleotides: TGTGCCAGCAGCCGAACAGGGACTAGCGGGACCAAGGGGACCCAGTACTTC.

This chain uses TRBV25-1 with TRBJ2-2; tentative D call: TRBD1 (5 bases). CDR1 and CDR2 (germline): MGHDK, SYGVNS. Trimming removed 1 base from V and 6 bases from J, with 12 bases in between. The CDR3 has 15 residues. The CDR3 here is CASSEFSGKAGELFF. CDR3 in DNA: TGTGCCAGCAGTGAATTTTCAGGGAAGGCCGGGGAGCTGTTTTTT.

The chain carries TRBV7-2 and TRBJ1-5, with 7 bases lining up with TRBD1. The germline CDR1 and CDR2 sequences are SGHTA and FQGNSA. The CDR3 consists of 18 residues. V was clipped by 3 bases and J by 0 bases; unmatched bases: 11. The CDR3 reads CASSLPGTDHYSNQPQHF. The DNA for the CDR3 is TGTGCCAGCAGCTTGCCAGGGACAGATCATTATAGCAATCAGCCCCAGCATTTT.

This chain links TRBV25-1 with TRBJ2-7; 7 bases agree with TRBD1. The V gene end was trimmed by 2 bases and the J gene end by 5 bases; junction bases not matched to a gene: 6. CDR1 and CDR2 (germline): MGHDK, SYGVNS. The CDR3 covers 14 residues. The CDR3 coding sequence is TGTGCCAGCAGTGAACCCACAGGGGCCCACGAGCAGTACTTC. Translating gives CASSEPTGAHEQYF.

The J gene is TRBJ2-7, the V gene TRBV28; 16 bases map to TRBD2. Germline trimming cut 2 bases from V and 1 base from J; bases unmatched to any gene: 14. CDR3 size: 21 residues. Germline values: CDR1 MDHEN, CDR2 SYDVKM. Here the CDR3 reads CASSLSVPGLAGGRSSYEQYF. As DNA, the CDR3 is TGTGCCAGCAGTTTAAGTGTACCGGGACTAGCGGGAGGGAGGTCGTCCTACGAGCAGTACTTC.

V usage is TRBV6-5 and J usage is TRBJ2-7; 11 bases fit TRBD2. The V segment lost 0 bases and the J segment 2 bases; nucleotides outside the gene matches: 3. The CDR3 length is 16 residues. The V gene's germline CDR1 is MNHEY and CDR2 SVGAGI. CDR3 protein: CASSYSRLAGPYEQYF. The CDR3 DNA follows: TGTGCCAGCAGTTACTCGAGACTAGCGGGGCCCTACGAGCAGTACTTC.

The genes are TRBV12-5 and TRBJ2-7; TRBD1 aligns across 7 bases. CDR1 is LGHNT and CDR2 is FRNRAP in the germline V gene. J gave up 2 bases and V 6 bases, and 7 bases lay outside the gene matches. The CDR3 covers 14 residues. The CDR3 coding sequence is TGTGCTAGTGGCCCTCCGGGACAGACCTACGAGCAGTACTTC. Translating gives CASGPPGQTYEQYF.

The genes are TRBV27 and TRBJ1-4; no firm D call. CDR1 and CDR2 from the germline V gene are MNHEY and SMNVEV (reference sequence). V lost 4 bases, J lost 0 bases, and 15 bases lay in between. The CDR3 consists of 17 residues. This CDR3 is CASSYAAGSATNEKLFF. DNA of the CDR3: TGTGCCAGCAGTTATGCAGCGGGCTCCGCAACTAATGAAAAACTGTTTTTT.

V is TRBV4-1 and J is TRBJ2-1, with TRBD2 identical over 9 bases. V lost 1 base and J lost 0; bases outside the gene matches: 16. The germline gives CDR1 MGHRA, CDR2 YSYEKL. The CDR3 runs to 21 residues. The CDR3 protein is CASSQVPKISSGKSSYNEQFF. CDR3 coding DNA: TGCGCCAGCAGCCAAGTCCCGAAAATCTCTAGCGGGAAGAGCTCCTACAATGAGCAGTTCTTC.

The rearrangement uses TRBV7-9 and TRBJ1-2; tentative D call: TRBD1 (6 bases). The CDR3 sequence is 16 residues long. The V gene lost 5 bases and the J gene lost 6 bases, with 22 bases spanning the gap. Germline V gene data show CDR1 as SEHNR and CDR2 as FQNEAQ (reference sequence). CDR3 region: CASSTGDLRGVDGYTF. The CDR3 DNA is TGTGCCAGCAGCACCGGAGACCTCAGGGGAGTGGATGGCTACACCTTC.

The chain is built from TRBV6-5 and TRBJ2-1, with 10 bases aligning to TRBD1. Looked up from germline, CDR1 is MNHEY and CDR2 is SVGAGI. The J segment lost 6 bases and the V segment lost 0 bases, leaving 5 bases of the junction unmatched. This CDR3 is built from 16 residues. The CDR3 loop reads CASSYSGTGASNEQFF. DNA for the CDR3: TGTGCCAGCAGTTACTCGGGGACAGGGGCGAGCAATGAGCAGTTCTTC.

DNA for the CDR3: TGTGCCAGCAGCTCCGGACTAGCGGGAGGCCTGGATAGCTCCTACGAGCAGTACTTC. The encoded protein is CASSSGLAGGLDSSYEQYF. The chain links TRBV7-2 to TRBJ2-7; the match to TRBD2 covers 14 bases. With 4 bases clipped from V and 0 bases from J, the junction kept 11 bases outside the gene matches. Germline V gene sequence: CDR1 SGHTA, CDR2 FQGNSA. The CDR3 is 19 amino acids.

This clone occurred a few times. The V and J genes are TRBV11-2 and TRBJ2-1; D is unclear. Germline CDR1 is SGHAT and CDR2 is FQNNGV. The germline V and J ends were trimmed by 3 bases and 0 bases, with 6 bases remaining between them. The CDR3 has 14 residues. The DNA for the CDR3 is TGTGCCAGCAGCTTCCCAGGCTCCTACAATGAGCAGTTCTTC. It codes for CASSFPGSYNEQFF.

The chain is built from TRBV15 and TRBJ2-7, with TRBD2 identical over 7 bases. This CDR3 is built from 16 residues. Looked up from germline, CDR1 is LNHNV and CDR2 is YYDKDF (reference sequence). Unmatched junction bases numbered 7, after V lost 1 base and J lost 1 base. In DNA, the CDR3 is TGTGCCACCAGCAGAGCCCCCAGCGGGGATTCCTACGAGCAGTACTTC. Amino acid sequence: CATSRAPSGDSYEQYF.

This clone was detected only once. V is TRBV11-3 and J is TRBJ1-1; 9 nucleotides align to TRBD1. V dropped 5 bases and J dropped 1; count of bases not matched to a gene: 11. Germline V gives CDR1 SGHNT, CDR2 YENEEA. This CDR3 comprises 17 residues. This CDR3 reads CASSLVGGQGSNTEAFF. The CDR3 DNA reads TGTGCCAGCAGCCTAGTAGGCGGACAGGGGTCGAACACTGAAGCTTTCTTT.